These 17 T cell receptor beta chains were all obtained from the same sample, sequenced in a study of blood T cells in healthy people across ages. Together with a sample-barcoded 5' primer, a J-beta primer mix was included in a second PCR lasting 7 to 11 cycles. Each CDR3 protein gets one entry after TCRdb re-called the 5' RACE reads with MiXCR. Altogether around 710,000 distinct CDR3 sequences are present, roughly 45% being singletons, with the ten largest covering 20% to 25%. The sample taken for sequencing was blood. The receptors stem from a woman aged 55-69 years in good health.

The sample holds many counts of this clonotype. The chain joins TRBV12-3 or TRBV12-4 to TRBJ2-1; 14 bases line up with TRBD2. Unmatched junction bases numbered 5, after V lost 4 bases and J lost 6 bases. The CDR3 extends over 16 amino acids. The CDR3, as DNA: TGTGCCAGCAGTTACCGACTAGCGGGGGGGGGCAATGAGCAGTTCTTC. This translates into CASSYRLAGGGNEQFF.

The chain employs TRBV12-3 or TRBV12-4 and TRBJ2-3; 8 bases are a match to TRBD2. There are 16 residues in the CDR3. V shed 6 bases, J shed 1 base, and the junction held 9 bases outside the gene matches. CDR3 bases: TGTGCCAGCAGATCCCAAGCGGGACTAGGCACAGATACGCAGTATTTT. Encoded protein: CASRSQAGLGTDTQYF.

The chain joins TRBV9 to TRBJ2-7; TRBD1 matches at 9 bases. J gave up 7 bases and V 2 bases, and 10 bases lay outside the gene matches. The germline V gene has CDR1 SGDLS and CDR2 YYNGEE. This CDR3 has 15 amino acids. CDR3 sequence reads: CASSVRDRENNEQYF. The CDR3 DNA sequence: TGTGCCAGCAGCGTCCGGGACAGGGAAAACAATGAGCAGTACTTC. The full variable domain, with the rest looked up from reference TRBV9 and TRBJ2-7, is DSGVTQTPKHLITATGQRVTLRCSPRSGDLSVYWYQQSLDQGLQFLIQYYNGEERAKGNILERFSAQQFPDLHSELNLSSLELGDSALYFCASSVRDRENNEQYFGPGTRLTVT.

This clonotype showed up just a few times. The chain has TRBV4-3 and TRBJ2-7; the D is unclear. The length of the CDR3 is 16 residues. Germline assignment: CDR1 LGHNA and CDR2 YSLEER. V shed 0 bases and J shed 2 bases, with 14 bases lying between them. CDR3 nucleotide sequence: TGCGCCAGCAGCCAAGATAGGCAGGCCTACACCTACGAGCAGTACTTC. Translated: CASSQDRQAYTYEQYF.

The chain links TRBV7-9 to TRBJ1-1; D is undetermined. Germline V lookup: CDR1 SEHNR, CDR2 FQNEAQ (reference sequence). The CDR3 length is 14 residues. V was cut by 5 bases and J by 1 base, with 11 bases left in between. The CDR3 nucleotides are TGTGCCAGCAGCCCCGCAAGGACGAACACTGAAGCTTTCTTT. This sequence encodes CASSPARTNTEAFF.

V and J are TRBV9 and TRBJ1-5, with D unresolved. Germline lookup yields CDR1 SGDLS and CDR2 YYNGEE. Between the trimmed V and J ends, which lost 4 bases and 0 bases, there was a span of 14 bases. The CDR3 runs 16 residues. DNA of the CDR3: TGTGCCAGCAGCCCCGGAACGGAGTATAGCAATCAGCCCCAGCATTTT. This translates into CASSPGTEYSNQPQHF.

The chain has TRBV15 and TRBJ2-5; tentative D call: TRBD1 (6 bases). Trimming left V 0 bases short and J 3 bases short, with 14 bases between. The V gene's germline CDR1 is LNHNV and CDR2 YYDKDF (reference sequence). The length of the CDR3 is 16 residues. Here the CDR3 reads CATSRDPDSNEETQYF. The CDR3 DNA reads as TGTGCCACCAGCAGAGACCCGGACAGTAATGAAGAGACCCAGTACTTC.

The rearrangement joins TRBV20-1 to TRBJ1-1, with 8 positions matching TRBD1. The CDR3 is made up of 11 amino acids. Germline V CDR1 and CDR2: DFQATT, SNEGSKA (reference sequence). V trimming: 4 bases; J trimming: 9 bases; junction bases outside the gene matches: 4. CDR3 nucleotide sequence: TGCAGTGCTAATAGACAGGGGAAAGCTTTCTTT. It translates to CSANRQGKAFF.

In this sample, this clonotype turned up a few times. This chain connects TRBV10-3 to TRBJ2-7; 10 bases are shared with TRBD1. This CDR3 region has 15 residues. Germline V gives CDR1 ENHRY, CDR2 SYGVKD. Trimming at V came to 0 bases and at J to 7 bases, leaving 6 bases not matched to a gene. This chain's CDR3 is CAISESTGGRGEQYF. CDR3 in DNA: TGTGCCATCAGTGAGTCGACAGGGGGCCGAGGTGAGCAGTACTTC.

The V and J genes are TRBV20-1 and TRBJ2-7; D remains ambiguous. The J call may be faulty, since TRBJ2-5 better matches the DNA end. The CDR3 has 11 residues. Germline loops: CDR1 DFQATT, CDR2 SNEGSKA (reference sequence). For the CDR3, the DNA is TGCAGTGCCAGACCAGGAGAGACCCAGTACTTC. Translation gives CSARPGETQYF.

V gene TRBV6-6 combines with J gene TRBJ1-2; TRBD1 matches at 11 bases. The CDR3 totals 13 residues. Germline-derived CDR1 and CDR2 are MNHNY and SVGAGI (reference sequence). V was clipped by 2 bases and J by 13 bases; unmatched bases: 6. CDR3 in amino acids: CASSYGGTGGVTF. Here the CDR3 DNA reads TGTGCCAGCAGTTACGGCGGGACAGGGGGGGTCACCTTC.

Ten or more counts support this clonotype. The rearrangement joins TRBV29-1 to TRBJ2-7, with 9 positions matching TRBD2. This CDR3 contains 14 residues. Germline CDR1 SQVTM, CDR2 ANQGSEA. J gave up 5 bases and V 2 bases, and 7 bases lay outside the gene matches. The CDR3 sequence: CSVEYGSGSNEQYF. The CDR3 nucleotides read TGCAGCGTTGAATACGGTAGCGGGAGTAACGAGCAGTACTTC.

V gene TRBV4-2 combines with J gene TRBJ2-1; D remains unclear. Germline CDR1 LGHNA, CDR2 YNFKEQ. V gave up 3 bases and J gave up 0 bases, with 12 bases separating them. The CDR3 runs to 16 residues. The CDR3, as DNA: TGTGCCAGCAGCCATGCTGGCTTAAGCTCCTACAATGAGCAGTTCTTC. Translated: CASSHAGLSSYNEQFF.

Comment on this clonotype: Since a much larger clone is just one base distant, this may be a read error. The chain joins TRBV20-1 to TRBJ2-1; D ambiguous. Trimming took off 3 bases at V and 13 bases at J, with 19 bases between the two ends. The germline V gene has CDR1 DFQATT and CDR2 SNEGSKA (reference sequence). This CDR3 spans 13 amino acids. The DNA of the CDR3 is TGCAGTGCTAGGTGGCCAAATCAAGAGACCCAGTTCTTC. Its translation is CSARWPNQETQFF.

J is TRBJ1-2 and V is TRBV7-9; tentative D call: TRBD1 (5 bases). This CDR3 has 15 amino acids. Germline CDR1 and CDR2: SEHNR and FQNEAQ (reference sequence). Trimming shortened V by 6 bases and J by 8 bases, and 22 bases separated the two germline ends. DNA for the CDR3: TGTGCCAGCAGTCAAGGGGACCGTGGGGGTAGAGGCTACACCTTC. This sequence encodes CASSQGDRGGRGYTF.

This clonotype was recorded at least ten times. The junction departs from the called germline gene at one end, perhaps through a read error. J is TRBJ1-2 and V is TRBV5-1; tentatively, D is TRBD1 (6 bases). This CDR3 has 16 amino acids. CDR1 and CDR2 (germline): SGHRS, YFSETQ. CDR3 amino acids: CASSLEVGQGNYGYTF. The CDR3 DNA reads TGCGCCAGCAGCTTGGAGGTCGGCCAGGGGAACTACGGCTACACCTTC.

This clonotype was picked up a small number of times. V usage is TRBV14 and J usage is TRBJ2-7; D perhaps matches TRBD1 (6 bases). Germline V gene data show CDR1 as SGHDN and CDR2 as FVKESK. V was clipped by 1 base and J by 3 bases, with 13 bases between them. The CDR3 extends over 15 amino acids. CDR3 in amino acids: CASSQGWGRSYEQYF. CDR3 in DNA: TGTGCCAGCAGCCAAGGTTGGGGGCGCAGCTACGAGCAGTACTTC.